The clone carrying this T cell receptor beta chain was detected only a few times. Stated treatment: randomized to nivolumab then ipilimumab (arm A) or the reverse (arm B). Germline CDR1 reads LNHDA; CDR2 reads SQIVND (reference sequence). The CDR3 is 15 amino acids. The ends were cut back, 3 bases at V and 2 bases at J, with 13 bases in the middle. The sample belongs to a study of sequential checkpoint blockade in melanoma. Study-level information: TCRbeta immunosequencing was performed on DNA from over 90 pretreatment melanoma tumor samples. Under 25 patients had matched tumor biopsies before treatment and at week 13 after nivolumab or ipilimumab alone.

Profiling relied on immunoSEQ multiplex PCR, and the TCRdb table lists in-frame clones only, not all of them. Here the sample spans 350 to 500 clones, under 20% being singletons. The sample here was tumor tissue (inferred from file names), taken from a patient given nivolumab and ipilimumab in sequence. This TCR derives from a human donor with melanoma. The V call is TRBV19, the J call TRBJ2-5, with D possibly TRBD2 on 5 matching bases. The CDR3 nucleotides read TGTGCCAGTAGTATGTCCTCGAGCGGACAAGAGACCCAGTACTTC. Its protein product is CASSMSSSGQETQYF.